Below, 25 T cell receptor beta chains from the same sample are listed, as sequenced in a study of PD-1 blockade in classical Hodgkin lymphoma. Stated time point: cycle 4 day 1 (C4D1), after more than five weeks of nivolumab. Each patient's relapse followed autologous stem cell transplantation, and brentuximab vedotin exposure varied. Thawed PBMCs were the source of CD4+ T cells, purified by magnetic negative selection. Generated by immunoSEQ multiplex PCR, the TCRdb table keeps only in-frame clones and is missing some. The sample shows some 30,000 clones, about 90% of them seen only once. The sample here was CD4+ T cells from blood, taken before the fourth cycle of nivolumab. All receptors come from a human donor with classical Hodgkin lymphoma.

This clone was seen more than once but under ten times. V is TRBV28 and J is TRBJ1-5; D gene unclear. The CDR3 sequence is 13 residues long. Trimming removed 4 bases at V and 5 bases at J, with 9 bases between. Germline CDR1 is MDHEN and CDR2 is SYDVKM. CDR3 nucleotide sequence: TGTGCCAGCAGTTCCCGACTTCATCAGCCCCAGCATTTT. The encoded protein is CASSSRLHQPQHF. Full variable domain (outside the CDR3, taken from reference TRBV28 and TRBJ1-5): DVKVTQSSRYLVKRTGEKVFLECVQDMDHENMFWYRQDPGLGLRLIYFSYDVKMKEKGDIPEGYSVSREKKERFSLILESASTNQTSMYLCASSSRLHQPQHFGDGTRLSIL.

As concerns this clone: At one end, the junction sequence differs from germline, possibly due to a read error. The chain joins TRBV19 to TRBJ1-5; no clear D gene. From germline, CDR1 is LNHDA and CDR2 SQIVND (reference sequence). The CDR3 loop spans 14 amino acids. The CDR3 loop is CASSLDGGNQPQHF. CDR3 bases: TGTGCCAGTAGTTTAGATGGGGGCAATCAGCCCCAGCATTTT. The full variable domain, in which reference TRBV19 and TRBJ1-5 provide the parts outside the CDR3, is DGGITQSPKYLFRKEGQNVTLSCEQNLNHDAMYWYRQDPGQGLRLIYYSQIVNDFQKGDIAEGYSVSREKKESFPLTVTSAQKNPTAFYLCASSLDGGNQPQHFGDGTRLSIL.

On this clone itself: This sample includes further DNA sequences coding for the same CDR3. The chain has TRBV9 and TRBJ1-2, with D possibly being TRBD1 (6 bases). The CDR3 is made up of 14 amino acids. From germline, CDR1 is SGDLS and CDR2 YYNGEE. V was trimmed by 8 bases and J by 8 bases, leaving 22 bases between them. CDR3 residues: CASTIIQGGSGYTF. In nucleotides, the CDR3 is TGTGCCAGTACCATTATACAGGGAGGGTCGGGCTACACCTTC.

In regard to this clone: A junction boundary mismatches the germline segment, possibly from a read error. V gene TRBV7-2 combines with J gene TRBJ2-1; TRBD2 matches at 10 bases. The CDR3 covers 15 residues. Germline values: CDR1 SGHTA, CDR2 FQGNSA. The CDR3 is CASSLAGVSNNEQFF. The CDR3 bases are TGTGCCAGCAGCCTAGCGGGAGTTTCGAACAATGAGCAGTTCTTC.

This chain joins TRBV6-1 and TRBJ2-3; 7 nucleotides agree with TRBD2. This CDR3 region has 16 residues. V dropped 4 bases and J dropped 2; count of bases not matched to a gene: 9. In germline, CDR1 is MNHNS, CDR2 SASEGT. The CDR3 DNA follows: TGTGCCAGCAGTGGCGAGCGGGGCTTAAACACAGATACGCAGTATTTT. This codes for CASSGERGLNTDTQYF.

The chain couples TRBV5-5 to TRBJ1-5; 8 bases map to TRBD1. This CDR3 is built from 16 residues. Germline CDR1 SGHKS, CDR2 YYEKEE (reference sequence). Germline trimming cut 6 bases from V and 2 bases from J; bases unmatched to any gene: 10. Here the CDR3 DNA reads TGTGCCAGCACGCGGACAGGGAATATCGGCAATCAGCCCCAGCATTTT. It translates to CASTRTGNIGNQPQHF.

The gene calls are TRBV6-1 and TRBJ2-2, with unresolved D. Germline CDR1 MNHNS, CDR2 SASEGT. Trimming stripped 0 bases from V and 7 bases from J, with 15 bases between. CDR3 length: 16 residues. DNA of the CDR3: TGTGCCAGCAGTGAAGCGCTTGTCCCTCGGAACGGGGAGCTGTTTTTT. It yields the protein CASSEALVPRNGELFF.

The V call is TRBV30, the J call TRBJ1-2, with TRBD1 matching 10 bases. V shed 2 bases, J shed 2 bases, and the junction held 2 bases outside the gene matches. This CDR3 region has 14 residues. Germline CDR1 GTSNPN, CDR2 SVGIG (reference sequence). The CDR3 bases are TGTGCCTGGAGTCGGACAGGGGGGAACTATGGCTACACCTTC. The encoded protein is CAWSRTGGNYGYTF.

The rearrangement uses TRBV7-2 and TRBJ2-7; D not certain. CDR1 is SGHTA, CDR2 FQGNSA, per germline. V dropped 6 bases and J dropped 7 bases, with 10 bases sitting between them. The CDR3 runs to 11 residues. CDR3 in amino acids: CASRLTAEQYF. DNA of the CDR3: TGTGCCAGCAGGCTGACCGCGGAGCAGTACTTC.

The J gene is TRBJ1-1, the V gene TRBV9; D not resolved. The V end was cut by 0 bases, the J end by 1 base, with 10 bases between. The CDR3 length is 15 residues. The germline V gene has CDR1 SGDLS and CDR2 YYNGEE. The CDR3: CASSVVTPTNTEAFF. The CDR3 nucleotides read TGTGCCAGCAGCGTAGTGACACCCACGAACACTGAAGCTTTCTTT.

The genes are TRBV10-2 and TRBJ2-7; possible D gene TRBD2, 6 bases. This CDR3 spans 14 amino acids. Germline CDR1 reads WSHSY; CDR2 reads SAAADI. V lost 0 bases, J lost 2 bases, and 8 bases lay in between. The CDR3, as DNA: TGCGCCAGCAGTGAGTCGGGGGGAGCCTACGAGCAGTACTTC. This encodes CASSESGGAYEQYF.

This chain connects TRBV29-1 to TRBJ2-1; 7 nucleotides agree with TRBD2. Germline V gives CDR1 SQVTM, CDR2 ANQGSEA. Unmatched junction bases numbered 7, after V lost 2 bases and J lost 6 bases. There are 14 residues in the CDR3. The CDR3 region is CSVEQAGYRNEQFF. DNA for the CDR3: TGCAGCGTTGAACAAGCGGGATATCGCAATGAGCAGTTCTTC.

This clone has only a few counts. The rearrangement uses TRBV2 and TRBJ1-2, with 9 nucleotides matching TRBD1. Per the germline V gene, CDR1 is SNHLY and CDR2 is FYNNEI. The J segment lost 8 bases and the V segment lost 2 bases, leaving 6 bases of the junction unmatched. The CDR3 is 14 amino acids. DNA of the CDR3: TGTGCCAGCAGTGAAAGTGGGGGACAGGGAGGCTACACCTTC. This gives the protein CASSESGGQGGYTF.

The chain recombines TRBV10-1 with TRBJ1-1, with 7 bases aligning to TRBD1. This CDR3 has 16 residues. The V segment lost 0 bases and the J segment 5 bases; nucleotides outside the gene matches: 9. Per the germline V gene, CDR1 is WNHNN and CDR2 is SYGVQD (reference sequence). For the CDR3, the DNA is TGCGCCAGCAGTGAGTCTGAAGACAGGGTTTGGACTGAAGCTTTCTTT. This sequence encodes CASSESEDRVWTEAFF.

The rearrangement uses TRBV5-1 and TRBJ2-4; D possibly matches TRBD1 or TRBD2 (7 bases each). Trimming removed 4 bases at V and 6 bases at J, with 17 bases between. Germline loops: CDR1 SGHRS, CDR2 YFSETQ. This CDR3 has 15 residues. The CDR3 DNA follows: TGCGCCAGCAGCCTACGGCAGGGGGAGGGAAACATTCAGTACTTC. Protein product: CASSLRQGEGNIQYF.

This clone was observed a few times. This chain connects TRBV7-8 to TRBJ2-1; 7 positions match TRBD2. V was clipped by 7 bases and J by 6 bases; unmatched bases: 12. The CDR3 spans 15 residues. The germline gives CDR1 SGHVS, CDR2 FQNEAQ. CDR3 sequence (DNA): TGTGCCAGCACAACCCGGGACTATCGGATCAATGAGCAGTTCTTC. Protein: CASTTRDYRINEQFF.

The rearrangement links TRBV5-1 to TRBJ2-1; perhaps TRBD2 as D (6 bases). The germline CDR1 and CDR2 sequences are SGHRS and YFSETQ. CDR3 size: 16 residues. Trimming cost V 0 bases and J 5 bases, with 15 bases left between them. The CDR3 DNA sequence: TGCGCCAGCAGCTTGGAGGGACTTACCCGAAACAATGAGCAGTTCTTC. Its protein product is CASSLEGLTRNNEQFF.

V and J are TRBV4-1 and TRBJ2-1; D possibly matches TRBD1 or TRBD2 (5 bases each). Germline V gene data show CDR1 as MGHRA and CDR2 as YSYEKL. This CDR3 has 16 residues. The V and J ends lost 0 bases and 6 bases respectively, with 15 bases between them. DNA of the CDR3: TGCGCCAGCAGCCAAGATAGATCGGGACGGATCAATGAGCAGTTCTTC. Protein product: CASSQDRSGRINEQFF.

The V and J genes are TRBV11-2 and TRBJ2-7; the D gene could be TRBD1 or TRBD2 (5 bases each). CDR1 and CDR2 (germline): SGHAT, FQNNGV. The V end was cut by 3 bases, the J end by 0 bases, with 9 bases between. This CDR3 region has 14 residues. CDR3 nucleotide sequence: TGTGCCAGCAGCTTTTCCGGGACCTCCTACGAGCAGTACTTC. As protein: CASSFSGTSYEQYF.

CDR3 in amino acids: CASSTPDRKSSYEQYF. CDR3 bases: TGTGCCAGCAGTACCCCCGACCGTAAGTCCTCCTACGAGCAGTACTTC. V gene TRBV6-4 combines with J gene TRBJ2-7; D unclear. CDR1 and CDR2 from the germline V gene are MRHNA and SNTAGT. The length of the CDR3 is 16 residues. Trimming left V 5 bases short and J 0 bases short, with 17 bases between.

This chain joins TRBV14 and TRBJ2-7; 9 bases are a match to TRBD1. The trim removed 4 bases at V and 4 bases at J, leaving 8 bases unmatched. The CDR3 runs 15 residues. Germline values: CDR1 SGHDN, CDR2 FVKESK. CDR3 sequence reads: CASSRLGQGIYEQYF. CDR3 coding DNA: TGTGCCAGCAGCCGATTGGGACAGGGAATATACGAGCAGTACTTC.

This rearrangement joins TRBV6-5 to TRBJ1-2; a weak D match, TRBD1 (5 bases). Trimming took off 4 bases at V and 4 bases at J, with 10 bases between the two ends. Germline CDR1 reads MNHEY; CDR2 reads SVGAGI. The CDR3 has 13 amino acids. The CDR3 spells CASSWLGVYGYTF. DNA for the CDR3: TGTGCCAGCAGTTGGTTGGGGGTCTATGGCTACACCTTC.

J is TRBJ2-1 and V is TRBV10-3; 9 nucleotides agree with TRBD2. The junction had 6 bases not matched to a gene; V was cut back by 2 bases and J by 1 base. This CDR3 comprises 17 residues. From germline, CDR1 is ENHRY and CDR2 SYGVKD. CDR3 nucleotide sequence: TGTGCCATCAGTGAGAACGGACTAGCGAGTTCCTACAATGAGCAGTTCTTC. It codes for CAISENGLASSYNEQFF.

The chain recombines TRBV10-1 with TRBJ1-1; 8 bases agree with TRBD1. This CDR3 region has 13 residues. Germline CDR1 WNHNN, CDR2 SYGVQD (reference sequence). V was clipped by 11 bases and J by 11 bases; unmatched bases: 16. CDR3 DNA: TGCGCCGGACAACGACAGGGGAAGTATCGGGCTTTCTTT. It yields the protein CAGQRQGKYRAFF.

The gene calls are TRBV29-1 and TRBJ2-3; D is uncertain. Trimming stripped 0 bases from V and 4 bases from J, with 5 bases between. Germline V CDR1 and CDR2: SQVTM, ANQGSEA. This CDR3 region has 12 residues. Here the CDR3 reads CSVEDQPDTQYF. In DNA, the CDR3 is TGCAGCGTTGAAGATCAACCAGATACGCAGTATTTT.